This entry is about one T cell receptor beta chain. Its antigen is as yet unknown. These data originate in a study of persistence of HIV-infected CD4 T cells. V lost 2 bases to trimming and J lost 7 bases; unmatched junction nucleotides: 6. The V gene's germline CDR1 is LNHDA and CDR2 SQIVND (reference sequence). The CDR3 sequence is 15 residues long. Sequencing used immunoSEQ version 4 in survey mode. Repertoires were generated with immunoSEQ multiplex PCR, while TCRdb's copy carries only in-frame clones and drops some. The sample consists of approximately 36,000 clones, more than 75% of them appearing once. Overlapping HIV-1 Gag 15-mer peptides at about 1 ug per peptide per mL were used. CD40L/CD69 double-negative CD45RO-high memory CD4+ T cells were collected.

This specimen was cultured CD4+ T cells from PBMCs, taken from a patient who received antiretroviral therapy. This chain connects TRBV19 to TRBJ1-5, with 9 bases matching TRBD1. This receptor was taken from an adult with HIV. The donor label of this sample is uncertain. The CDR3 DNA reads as TGTGCCAGTAGTATAAAAACAGGGGGCTGGCAGCCCCAGCATTTT. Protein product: CASSIKTGGWQPQHF. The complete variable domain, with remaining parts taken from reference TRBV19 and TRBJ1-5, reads DGGITQSPKYLFRKEGQNVTLSCEQNLNHDAMYWYRQDPGQGLRLIYYSQIVNDFQKGDIAEGYSVSREKKESFPLTVTSAQKNPTAFYLCASSIKTGGWQPQHFGDGTRLSIL.